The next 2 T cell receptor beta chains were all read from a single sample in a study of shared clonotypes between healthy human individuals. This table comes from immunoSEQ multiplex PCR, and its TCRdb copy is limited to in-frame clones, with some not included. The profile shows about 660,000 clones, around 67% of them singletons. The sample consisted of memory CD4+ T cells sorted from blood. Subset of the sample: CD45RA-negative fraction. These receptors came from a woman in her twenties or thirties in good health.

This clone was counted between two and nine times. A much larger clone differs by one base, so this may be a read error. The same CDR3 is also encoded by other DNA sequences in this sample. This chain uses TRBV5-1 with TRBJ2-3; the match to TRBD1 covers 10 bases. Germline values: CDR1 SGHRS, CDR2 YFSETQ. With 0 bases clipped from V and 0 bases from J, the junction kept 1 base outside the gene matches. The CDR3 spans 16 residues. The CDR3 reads CASSLGQGASTDTQYF. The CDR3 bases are TGCGCCAGCAGCTTGGGACAGGGGGCTAGCACAGATACGCAGTATTTT.

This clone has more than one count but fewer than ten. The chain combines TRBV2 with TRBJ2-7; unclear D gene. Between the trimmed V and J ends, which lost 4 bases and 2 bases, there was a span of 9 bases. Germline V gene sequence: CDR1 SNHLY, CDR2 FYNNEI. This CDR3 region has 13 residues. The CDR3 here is CASSAAATYEQYF. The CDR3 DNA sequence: TGTGCCAGCAGTGCGGCAGCCACCTACGAGCAGTACTTC.